The 29 T cell receptor beta chains given below trace back to one sample, sequenced in a study of blood T cell repertoires in COVID-19. Sequencing used immunoSEQ multiplex PCR; TCRdb keeps in-frame clones, though not all of them. This sample has 150,000 to 200,000 clones, with roughly four fifths found just once. Sequencing was done on a sample of peripheral blood. The source of these receptors is a woman older than 75 with acute or convalescent COVID-19.

This clone has only a few counts. The rearrangement joins TRBV7-2 to TRBJ2-7; D unclear. Trimming shortened V by 2 bases and J by 2 bases, and 7 bases separated the two germline ends. CDR1 SGHTA and CDR2 FQGNSA come from the germline V gene. The length of the CDR3 is 13 residues. The CDR3 coding sequence is TGTGCCAGCAGCTTACCCAAAACCTACGAGCAGTACTTC. Translated: CASSLPKTYEQYF.

The chain couples TRBV4-1 to TRBJ2-1; 11 positions agree with TRBD2. CDR3 length: 16 residues. J lost 5 bases, V lost 0 bases, and 3 bases had no gene match. Germline V gene sequence: CDR1 MGHRA, CDR2 YSYEKL. The CDR3 DNA reads TGCGCCAGCAGCCAAGATGTACTAGCGGGGGACAATGAGCAGTTCTTC. This translates into CASSQDVLAGDNEQFF.

The chain links TRBV30 to TRBJ1-5, with 8 bases identical to TRBD1. The germline V gene has CDR1 GTSNPN and CDR2 SVGIG (reference sequence). The junction had 15 bases not matched to a gene; V was cut back by 2 bases and J by 3 bases. This CDR3 is built from 18 residues. CDR3 bases: TGTGCCTGGAGTCCCTTTCTTTGGGACAGGAGAAACAATCAGCCCCAGCATTTT. This codes for CAWSPFLWDRRNNQPQHF.

The chain joins TRBV4-1 to TRBJ1-4, with 9 bases identical to TRBD1. Trimming cost V 5 bases and J 8 bases; bases outside gene matches: 9. This CDR3 has 15 residues. Germline V CDR1 and CDR2: MGHRA, YSYEKL. The CDR3 DNA sequence: TGCGCCAGCAGCTCGACCGGGACAGGGACCGAAAAACTGTTTTTT. It is translated as CASSSTGTGTEKLFF.

This chain connects TRBV14 to TRBJ2-1, with 9 bases aligning to TRBD2. V shed 4 bases and J 8 bases; nucleotides not matched to a gene: 9. CDR3 size: 15 residues. Per the germline V gene, CDR1 is SGHDN and CDR2 is FVKESK. The CDR3 bases are TGTGCCAGCAGCCGAAGCGGGGGGCCAGTGGATGAGCAGTTCTTC. Translated, it gives CASSRSGGPVDEQFF.

The chain has TRBV2 and TRBJ2-1; 8 positions match TRBD2. This CDR3 is built from 14 residues. The trim removed 3 bases at V and 7 bases at J, leaving 5 bases unmatched. From germline, CDR1 is SNHLY and CDR2 FYNNEI. The CDR3 sequence: CASSDGGGLNEQFF. The CDR3 nucleotides read TGTGCCAGCAGTGACGGCGGGGGGTTAAATGAGCAGTTCTTC.

This chain joins TRBV4-2 and TRBJ2-1; tentative D call: TRBD2 (6 bases). This CDR3 is built from 13 residues. CDR1 and CDR2 (germline): LGHNA, YNFKEQ. The V and J ends lost 4 bases and 8 bases respectively, with 12 bases between them. The CDR3 sequence is CASSRPSGDEQFF. The DNA for the CDR3 is TGTGCCAGCAGCCGCCCGTCGGGAGATGAGCAGTTCTTC.

V and J are TRBV19 and TRBJ2-1; TRBD2 matches 9 bases. V was clipped by 1 base and J by 7 bases; unmatched bases: 11. Germline-derived CDR1 and CDR2 are LNHDA and SQIVND (reference sequence). There are 17 residues in the CDR3. The CDR3 region is CASSIGSASGAGNEQFF. Written as DNA, the CDR3 is TGTGCCAGTAGTATAGGTTCGGCTAGCGGGGCCGGTAATGAGCAGTTCTTC.

The CDR3 region has the DNA TGTGCCAGCAGCGATCGCACAGTTACCGCCCAGCATTTT. Translating it yields CASSDRTVTAQHF. The chain recombines TRBV12-3 or TRBV12-4 with TRBJ1-5; D uncertain. V gave up 6 bases and J gave up 11 bases, with 17 bases separating them. There are 13 residues in the CDR3.

The CDR3 sequence is CASSWTGGSNEKLFF. CDR3 DNA: TGTGCCAGCAGTTGGACGGGGGGATCTAATGAAAAACTGTTTTTT. The chain uses TRBV27 and TRBJ1-4; D is perhaps TRBD1 (5 bases). V was shortened by 4 bases and J by 3 bases, with 12 bases between the two germline ends. This CDR3 is 15 amino acids long. Germline V lookup: CDR1 MNHEY, CDR2 SMNVEV (reference sequence). The full variable domain, with the rest looked up from reference TRBV27 and TRBJ1-4, is EAQVTQNPRYLITVTGKKLTVTCSQNMNHEYMSWYRQDPGLGLRQIYYSMNVEVTDKGDVPEGYKVSRKEKRNFPLILESPSPNQTSLYFCASSWTGGSNEKLFFGSGTQLSVL.

This chain uses TRBV5-5 with TRBJ2-2; D remains unclear. The V and J ends lost 0 bases and 3 bases respectively, with 6 bases between them. Per germline, CDR1 SGHKS and CDR2 YYEKEE (reference sequence). This CDR3 has 14 amino acids. CDR3 loop: CASSLGQDTGELFF. In DNA, the CDR3 is TGTGCCAGCAGCTTGGGGCAGGACACCGGGGAGCTGTTTTTT. The whole variable domain, filled in from reference TRBV5-5 and TRBJ2-2, reads DAGVTQSPTHLIKTRGQQVTLRCSPISGHKSVSWYQQVLGQGPQFIFQYYEKEERGRGNFPDRFSARQFPNYSSELNVNALLLGDSALYLCASSLGQDTGELFFGEGSRLTVL.

CDR3 sequence reads: CASSEVTGGAGELFF. The CDR3 nucleotides read TGTGCCAGCAGTGAAGTAACAGGGGGGGCCGGGGAGCTGTTTTTT. The chain has TRBV6-1 and TRBJ2-2; weak D call: TRBD1 (8 bases). The CDR3 sequence is 15 residues long. CDR1 and CDR2 from the germline V gene are MNHNS and SASEGT. V gave up 1 base and J gave up 6 bases, with 12 bases separating them.

This clone was seen only once. This chain's CDR3 is CASSGKGGSPLHF. CDR3 coding DNA: TGTGCCAGCAGTGGCAAGGGAGGGTCACCCCTCCACTTT. V usage is TRBV25-1 and J usage is TRBJ1-6; no reliable D call. The CDR3 has 13 amino acids. V was pared by 4 bases and J by 10 bases, with 11 bases between. Germline V lookup: CDR1 MGHDK, CDR2 SYGVNS.

This clone was found once. The J gene is TRBJ2-6, the V gene TRBV7-9; 7 nucleotides agree with TRBD1. This CDR3 region has 18 residues. From germline, CDR1 is SEHNR and CDR2 FQNEAQ (reference sequence). J gave up 0 bases and V 8 bases, and 13 bases lay outside the gene matches. CDR3 nucleotides: TGTGCCAGCGGGGCAAACAGGGGTCTTCTCTCTGGGGCCAACGTCCTGACTTTC. Its translation: CASGANRGLLSGANVLTF.

The V call is TRBV6-5, the J call TRBJ1-5, with a weak D call TRBD1 (5 bases). The germline V gene has CDR1 MNHEY and CDR2 SVGAGI. The CDR3 consists of 15 residues. V shed 6 bases and J shed 7 bases, with 19 bases lying between them. CDR3 DNA sequence: TGTGCCAGCAGAGCCGGGACGGGGGGTCGCCAGCCCCAGCATTTT. This codes for CASRAGTGGRQPQHF.

V and J are TRBV5-4 and TRBJ2-7; 8 bases match TRBD2. The CDR3 length is 13 residues. The J segment lost 3 bases and the V segment lost 2 bases, leaving 1 base of the junction unmatched. Germline CDR1 is SGHNT and CDR2 is YYREEE (reference sequence). The CDR3: CASSFSGDYEQYF. DNA of the CDR3: TGTGCCAGCAGCTTTAGCGGGGACTACGAGCAGTACTTC.

Many counts were recorded for this clone. The chain recombines TRBV9 with TRBJ1-3; D perhaps matches TRBD1 (6 bases). Germline V gene lookup returns CDR1 SGDLS and CDR2 YYNGEE. The V end was cut by 2 bases, the J end by 0 bases, with 9 bases between. The CDR3 has 15 amino acids. The CDR3 loop reads CASSVGHSSGNTIYF. CDR3 sequence (DNA): TGTGCCAGCAGCGTGGGACATAGCTCTGGAAACACCATATATTTT.

This chain links TRBV6-2 or TRBV6-3 with TRBJ1-5; 8 positions match TRBD1. CDR3 length equals 15 residues. The ends lost 3 bases at V and 5 bases at J; junction bases unmatched: 6. Germline CDR1 and CDR2: MNHEY and SVGEGT. The CDR3 nucleotides are TGTGCCAGCAGTTATACAGGGGGAGCTTATCAGCCCCAGCATTTT. Translating gives CASSYTGGAYQPQHF.

This chain connects TRBV6-2 or TRBV6-3 to TRBJ1-6; D perhaps matches TRBD1 (6 bases). Trimming cost V 4 bases and J 5 bases, with 12 bases left between them. Looked up from germline, CDR1 is MNHEY and CDR2 is SVGEGT. This CDR3 has 15 residues. CDR3 amino acids: CASSSTGPDNSPLHF. Written as DNA, the CDR3 is TGTGCCAGCAGTTCCACAGGGCCGGATAATTCACCCCTCCACTTT.

The chain couples TRBV7-9 to TRBJ1-1; D is undetermined. V shed 5 bases and J shed 1 base, with 14 bases lying between them. The CDR3 has 15 residues. CDR1 is SEHNR, CDR2 FQNEAQ, per germline (reference sequence). The CDR3 DNA sequence: TGTGCCAGCAGCCCCGGCGGGGTTCGGAACACTGAAGCTTTCTTT. Translating it yields CASSPGGVRNTEAFF.

The J gene is TRBJ2-7, the V gene TRBV12-3 or TRBV12-4; D is possibly TRBD2 (5 bases). The CDR3 sequence is 13 residues long. V was trimmed by 6 bases and J by 6 bases, leaving 15 bases between them. CDR3 sequence: CASSLTRVGEQYF. The CDR3 DNA is TGTGCCAGCAGCCTTACTAGGGTTGGCGAGCAGTACTTC.

This clone was observed a single time. CDR3 sequence: CASSQQVNYGYTF. CDR3 in DNA: TGTGCCAGTAGTCAACAGGTCAACTATGGCTACACCTTC. The V gene is TRBV19, the J gene TRBJ1-2; D is possibly TRBD1 (5 bases). The V and J ends lost 5 bases and 2 bases respectively, with 9 bases between them. The CDR3 extends over 13 amino acids. Germline V lookup: CDR1 LNHDA, CDR2 SQIVND (reference sequence).

V gene TRBV12-3 or TRBV12-4 combines with J gene TRBJ2-1; 7 bases map to TRBD1. V lost 6 bases, J lost 5 bases, and 4 bases stayed unmatched. The CDR3 consists of 13 residues. In DNA form, the CDR3 reads TGTGCCAGCAGAAAGGGACAGCACAATGAGCAGTTCTTC. It yields the protein CASRKGQHNEQFF.

Only one count was recorded for this clone. V and J are TRBV28 and TRBJ2-3; 10 bases agree with TRBD2. The CDR3 contains 20 residues. With V trimmed by 5 bases and J by 4 bases, 21 bases remained unmatched. Germline CDR1 is MDHEN and CDR2 is SYDVKM. CDR3 sequence: CASSPPRGKAGGRLADTQYF. In DNA form, the CDR3 reads TGTGCCAGCAGTCCACCAAGGGGAAAAGCGGGAGGGCGGTTGGCAGATACGCAGTATTTT.

This sequence joins TRBV18 and TRBJ2-3, with D perhaps matching TRBD2 (6 bases). Looked up from germline, CDR1 is KGHSH and CDR2 is LQKENI. The CDR3 length is 13 residues. The ends were cut back, 6 bases at V and 4 bases at J, with 11 bases in the middle. DNA for the CDR3: TGTGCCAGCTCGACTAGTTCTGCAGATACGCAGTATTTT. Translating it yields CASSTSSADTQYF.

V usage is TRBV7-9 and J usage is TRBJ2-5; perhaps TRBD2 as D (5 bases). V was clipped by 1 base and J by 4 bases, with 19 bases between them. Germline CDR1 reads SEHNR; CDR2 reads FQNEAQ (reference sequence). This CDR3 region has 17 residues. CDR3 DNA: TGTGCCAGCAGCTTAGGTCGAGGGTTATCTCGCCGAGAGACCCAGTACTTC. It encodes CASSLGRGLSRRETQYF.

The chain recombines TRBV19 with TRBJ2-2; a possible D gene is TRBD2 (5 bases). Per the germline V gene, CDR1 is LNHDA and CDR2 is SQIVND (reference sequence). Trimming shortened V by 6 bases and J by 1 base, and 9 bases separated the two germline ends. The CDR3 is 14 amino acids. In nucleotides, the CDR3 is TGTGCCAGTAGGAGTCGGGGGAACACCGGGGAGCTGTTTTTT. Its translation: CASRSRGNTGELFF.

CDR3 DNA sequence: TGTGCCAGCAGCTTACTAGACAGGTTTCAAGAGACCCAGTACTTC. It yields the protein CASSLLDRFQETQYF. The chain joins TRBV7-9 to TRBJ2-5, with a weak D call TRBD1 (6 bases). Deletions cut 2 bases from V and 2 bases from J, with 12 bases between. CDR1 and CDR2 from the germline V gene are SEHNR and FQNEAQ (reference sequence). This CDR3 is 15 amino acids long.

The genes are TRBV6-6 and TRBJ2-2; TRBD1 aligns across 7 bases. CDR1 MNHNY and CDR2 SVGAGI come from the germline V gene (reference sequence). The CDR3 is 14 amino acids. The V gene end was trimmed by 7 bases and the J gene end by 1 base; junction bases not matched to a gene: 3. CDR3 region: CASNDRENTGELFF. The CDR3 coding sequence is TGTGCCAGCAATGACAGGGAGAACACCGGGGAGCTGTTTTTT.